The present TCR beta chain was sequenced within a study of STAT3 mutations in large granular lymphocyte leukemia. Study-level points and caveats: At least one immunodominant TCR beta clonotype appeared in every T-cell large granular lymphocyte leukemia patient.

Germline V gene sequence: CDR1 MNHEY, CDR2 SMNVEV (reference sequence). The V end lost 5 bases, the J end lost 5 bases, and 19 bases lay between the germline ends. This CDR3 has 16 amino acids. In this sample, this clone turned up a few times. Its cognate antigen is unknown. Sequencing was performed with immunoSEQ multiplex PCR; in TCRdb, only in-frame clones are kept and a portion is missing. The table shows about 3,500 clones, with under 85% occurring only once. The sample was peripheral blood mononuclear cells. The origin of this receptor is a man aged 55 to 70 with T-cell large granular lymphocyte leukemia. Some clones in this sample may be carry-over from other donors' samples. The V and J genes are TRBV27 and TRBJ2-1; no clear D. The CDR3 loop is CASSATMGPPNNEQFF. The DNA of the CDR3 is TGTGCCAGCAGTGCAACAATGGGTCCTCCCAACAATGAGCAGTTCTTC.